The rows below give T cell receptor beta chains drawn from one sample of a study of control samples from healthy donors and cancer patients. The method was immunoSEQ multiplex PCR; TCRdb's version includes in-frame clones alone and lacks a portion of them. The data contain about 120,000 clones, around 86% of them singletons. Sequencing input: blood. These TCRs come from a man aged 35 to 55 in good health. CDR3s include the opening cysteine and the closing phenylalanine or tryptophan. The D gene is left open where the match is weak. Only part of the rows carry a size: once, few, many, or a class if the clone is expanded.

D,J,V,size,CDR3,DNA
TRBD2,TRBJ2-6,TRBV3-1/TRBV3-2,-,CASSQVGGTGANVLTF,TGTGCCAGCAGCCAAGTCGGGGGGACCGGGGCCAACGTCCTGACTTTC
-,TRBJ2-5,TRBV7-2,few,CASSLVYGETQYF,TGTGCCAGCAGCTTGGTATATGGAGAGACCCAGTACTTC
TRBD2,TRBJ2-1,TRBV7-2,-,CASSLAGSSYNEQFF,TGTGCCAGCAGCCTAGCGGGGAGCTCCTACAATGAGCAGTTCTTC
-,TRBJ1-2,TRBV7-8,few,CASSLGGSYGYTF,TGTGCCAGCAGCTTAGGGGGTTCCTATGGCTACACCTTC
-,TRBJ2-3,TRBV7-2,-,CASSTYQSTDTQYF,TGTGCCAGCAGCACCTACCAAAGCACAGATACGCAGTATTTT
TRBD1,TRBJ1-1,TRBV4-3,once,CASSQEPQGAETEAFF,TGCGCCAGCAGCCAAGAACCACAGGGGGCAGAGACTGAAGCTTTCTTT
TRBD2,TRBJ2-3,TRBV19,-,CASSTSGGTDTQYF,TGTGCCAGTAGTACTAGCGGGGGGACAGATACGCAGTATTTT
TRBD1,TRBJ1-1,TRBV9,-,CASSPRDRGGTEAFF,TGTGCCAGCAGCCCCCGGGACAGGGGAGGTACTGAAGCTTTCTTT
-,TRBJ1-2,TRBV20-1,-,CSARMGGGYTF,TGCAGTGCTAGAATGGGAGGGGGCTACACCTTC
TRBD1,TRBJ1-6,TRBV4-1,-,CASSQDRTGARSPLHF,TGCGCCAGCAGCCAAGATCGGACAGGAGCACGTTCACCCCTCCACTTT
-,TRBJ1-6,TRBV21-1,-,CASSKGGGRKSSYNSPLHF,TGTGCCAGCAGCAAAGGTGGAGGACGGAAGAGCTCCTATAATTCACCCCTCCACTTT
TRBD1,TRBJ1-5,TRBV3-1/TRBV3-2,-,CASSQGDRDSNQPQHF,TGTGCCAGCAGCCAAGGCGACAGGGATAGCAATCAGCCCCAGCATTTT
-,TRBJ1-3,TRBV7-2,-,CASSLAGRFGNTIYF,TGTGCCAGCAGCTTAGCCGGCCGCTTTGGAAACACCATATATTTT
-,TRBJ2-7,TRBV6-5,-,CASSLEFYEQYF,TGTGCCAGCAGTTTAGAATTCTACGAGCAGTACTTC
-,TRBJ2-7,TRBV7-9,-,CASSFGWNEQYF,TGTGCCAGCAGCTTTGGCTGGAACGAGCAGTACTTC
-,TRBJ1-1,TRBV29-1,-,CSVSDRVLRAEAFF,TGCAGCGTTTCCGACAGAGTCTTAAGGGCTGAAGCTTTCTTT
-,TRBJ1-4,TRBV29-1,-,CSVRLGGANEKLFF,TGCAGCGTCCGACTCGGCGGGGCAAATGAAAAACTGTTTTTT
TRBD2,TRBJ2-5,TRBV10-1,-,CASSDLAGDLQETQYF,TGCGCCAGCAGTGACCTAGCGGGGGACCTGCAAGAGACCCAGTACTTC
-,TRBJ1-5,TRBV7-2,-,CASSLGGRNLQPQHF,TGTGCCAGCAGCTTAGGGGGCCGAAACCTCCAGCCCCAGCATTTT
TRBD1,TRBJ2-7,TRBV11-3,-,CASSLEWTGSGEQYF,TGTGCCAGCAGCTTAGAATGGACAGGGTCGGGGGAGCAGTACTTC
-,TRBJ1-1,TRBV19,-,CASSIDRVGSGAFF,TGTGCCAGTAGTATAGACAGGGTAGGGTCGGGAGCTTTCTTT
-,TRBJ1-6,TRBV30,once,CAWRGGSSYNSPLHF,TGTGCCTGGAGAGGGGGGAGCTCCTATAATTCACCCCTCCACTTT
TRBD1,TRBJ1-2,TRBV5-1,few,CASSFRDSSHGYTF,TGCGCCAGCAGCTTCCGGGACAGCTCCCATGGCTACACCTTC
-,TRBJ1-6,TRBV3-1/TRBV3-2,-,CASSQAPGSSYNSPLHF,TGTGCCAGCAGCCAAGCCCCGGGGAGCTCCTATAATTCACCCCTCCACTTT
-,TRBJ2-3,TRBV9,few,CASSLRTTSTDTQYF,TGTGCCAGCAGCCTACGGACGACTAGCACAGATACGCAGTATTTT
-,TRBJ2-2,TRBV24-1,-,CATSMPQMNTGELFF,TGTGCCACCAGTATGCCCCAGATGAACACCGGGGAGCTGTTTTTT
-,TRBJ2-5,TRBV6-5,-,CASRMGHGQETQYF,TGTGCCAGCAGGATGGGACATGGACAAGAGACCCAGTACTTC
-,TRBJ2-7,TRBV19,-,CASSATTSSYEQYF,TGTGCCAGTAGTGCGACGACTAGCTCCTACGAGCAGTACTTC
TRBD2,TRBJ2-3,TRBV20-1,once,CSASRLAGGADTQYF,TGCAGTGCTAGTAGGCTAGCGGGGGGGGCAGATACGCAGTATTTT
TRBD1,TRBJ2-1,TRBV4-1,-,CASSQVGTGLYNEQFF,TGCGCCAGCAGCCAGGTCGGGACAGGCCTCTACAATGAGCAGTTCTTC
-,TRBJ1-1,TRBV29-1,few,CSVDDRETEAFF,TGCAGCGTTGACGACAGAGAGACTGAAGCTTTCTTT
TRBD2,TRBJ2-3,TRBV6-5,-,CASSLSGGSGAQYF,TGTGCCAGCAGTTTAAGCGGGGGCTCCGGCGCGCAGTATTTT
-,TRBJ1-5,TRBV24-1,-,CATSDARGGDQPQHF,TGTGCCACCAGTGATGCGAGGGGGGGAGATCAGCCCCAGCATTTT
TRBD2,TRBJ2-7,TRBV4-3,-,CASSQGLAGTYEQYF,TGCGCCAGCAGCCAAGGGCTAGCGGGGACCTACGAGCAGTACTTC
-,TRBJ1-5,TRBV6-5,-,CASSYGGSSNQPQHF,TGTGCCAGCAGTTACGGGGGGAGTAGCAATCAGCCCCAGCATTTT
-,TRBJ2-1,TRBV11-1,-,CASNSQGNEQFF,TGTGCCAGCAACTCCCAGGGGAATGAGCAGTTCTTC
-,TRBJ2-2,TRBV19,-,CASSIGLGRVNTGELFF,TGTGCCAGTAGTATAGGACTGGGCAGGGTCAACACCGGGGAGCTGTTTTTT
TRBD1,TRBJ1-2,TRBV5-5,-,CASSWWGQGGSNGYTF,TGTGCCAGCAGCTGGTGGGGACAGGGGGGAAGCAATGGCTACACCTTC
-,TRBJ2-7,TRBV7-8,-,CASSPERARDDEQYF,TGTGCCAGCAGCCCTGAGAGGGCCCGGGACGACGAGCAGTACTTC
TRBD2,TRBJ2-1,TRBV7-9,-,CASSLASGGSYNEQFF,TGTGCCAGCAGCTTAGCCAGCGGGGGTAGTTACAATGAGCAGTTCTTC
TRBD1,TRBJ2-1,TRBV25-1,few,CASSESGTGTYNEQFF,TGTGCCAGCAGTGAATCCGGGACAGGGACCTACAATGAGCAGTTCTTC
TRBD1,TRBJ1-5,TRBV2,-,CASRRGTGGNQPQHF,TGTGCCAGCCGCCGGGGGACAGGGGGCAATCAGCCCCAGCATTTT
TRBD1,TRBJ1-2,TRBV19,-,CASSPRTGTYGYTF,TGTGCCAGTAGTCCCCGGACAGGGACGTATGGCTACACCTTC
-,TRBJ1-1,TRBV7-2,-,CASSLLPQNTEAFF,TGTGCCAGCAGCTTACTCCCCCAGAACACTGAAGCTTTCTTT
-,TRBJ2-7,TRBV9,-,CASSSQGHEQYF,TGTGCCAGCAGTTCTCAGGGCCACGAGCAGTACTTC
TRBD1,TRBJ1-5,TRBV7-8,-,CASSLGQFNQPQHF,TGTGCCAGCAGCCTGGGACAGTTCAATCAGCCCCAGCATTTT